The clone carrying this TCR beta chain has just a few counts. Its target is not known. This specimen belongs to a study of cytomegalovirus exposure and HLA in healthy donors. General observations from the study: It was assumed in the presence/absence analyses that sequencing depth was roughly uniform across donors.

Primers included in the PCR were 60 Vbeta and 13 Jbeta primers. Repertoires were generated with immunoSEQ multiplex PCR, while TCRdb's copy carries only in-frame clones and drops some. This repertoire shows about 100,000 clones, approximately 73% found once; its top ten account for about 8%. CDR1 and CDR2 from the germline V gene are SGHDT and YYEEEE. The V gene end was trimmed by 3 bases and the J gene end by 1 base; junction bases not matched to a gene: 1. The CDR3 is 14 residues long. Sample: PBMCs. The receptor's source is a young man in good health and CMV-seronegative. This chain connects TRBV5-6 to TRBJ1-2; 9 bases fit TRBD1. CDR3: CASSWGQGNYGYTF. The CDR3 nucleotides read TGTGCCAGCAGCTGGGGACAGGGTAACTATGGCTACACCTTC.